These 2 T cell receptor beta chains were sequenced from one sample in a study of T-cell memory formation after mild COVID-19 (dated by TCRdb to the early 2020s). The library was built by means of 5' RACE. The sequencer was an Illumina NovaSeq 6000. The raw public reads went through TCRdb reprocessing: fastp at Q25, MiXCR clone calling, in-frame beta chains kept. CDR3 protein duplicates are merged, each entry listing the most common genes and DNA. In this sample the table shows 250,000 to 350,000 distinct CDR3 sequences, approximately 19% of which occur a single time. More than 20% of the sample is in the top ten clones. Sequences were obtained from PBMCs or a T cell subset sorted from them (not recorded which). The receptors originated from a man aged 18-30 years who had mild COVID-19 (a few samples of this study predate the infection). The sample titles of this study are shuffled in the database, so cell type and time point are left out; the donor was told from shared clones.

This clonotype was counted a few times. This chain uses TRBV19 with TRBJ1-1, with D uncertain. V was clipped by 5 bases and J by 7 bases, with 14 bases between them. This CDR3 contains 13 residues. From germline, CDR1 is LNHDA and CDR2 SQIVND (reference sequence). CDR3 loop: CASSLIGSDEAFF. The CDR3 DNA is TGTGCCAGTAGTCTCATCGGTAGCGATGAAGCTTTCTTT.

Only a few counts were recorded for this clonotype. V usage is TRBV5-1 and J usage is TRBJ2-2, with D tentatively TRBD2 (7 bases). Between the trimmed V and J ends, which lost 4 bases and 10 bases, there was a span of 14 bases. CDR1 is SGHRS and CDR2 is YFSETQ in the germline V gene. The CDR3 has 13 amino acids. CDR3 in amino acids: CASSLLGGEELFF. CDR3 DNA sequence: TGCGCCAGCAGCCTCCTAGGGGGGGAGGAGCTGTTTTTT.